This entry is about one T cell receptor beta chain. CDR3 size: 15 residues. V shed 1 base, J shed 5 bases, and the junction held 5 bases outside the gene matches. From germline, CDR1 is SGHDT and CDR2 YYEEEE. Per the original methods: It was from reference gene primer amplification that nucleated cell counts were estimated. Some clones are missing from TCRdb's copy, which holds only in-frame ones; the method was immunoSEQ multiplex PCR. From that table come the V and J calls and clone size; the DNA was used to work out D and trimming. The sample contains roughly 250,000 clones, around 85% of which appear only once. The sample comes from a study of blood T cell repertoires in COVID-19. Study in general: From the United States, Italy and Spain came samples of acute and convalescent COVID-19.

Living in roughly 25 US areas, the participants were between 18 and 89 years of age. Participant-reported clinical history was the basis for cohort assignment. Sequenced input: PBMCs or T cells enriched from blood (not recorded which). This receptor was obtained from a woman aged 35 to 49 with acute COVID-19. The chain employs TRBV5-6 and TRBJ2-2; 7 nucleotides match TRBD2. CDR3: CASSLYRTRTGELFF. DNA for the CDR3: TGTGCCAGCAGCTTGTACAGGACTAGGACCGGGGAGCTGTTTTTT.